Listed here is a single T cell receptor (beta chain). The clone's antigen remains unknown. The record has no base qualities; no much larger clone is one base away. TCR CDR3 regions were amplified from genomic DNA by multiplex PCR using the deep immunoSEQ assay. Extracted genomic DNA from each cell subset was spread evenly across all wells of several immunoSEQ 96-well plates, with each plate serving as a replicate. For unsorted PBMC, each replicate PCR was loaded with roughly 330 ng genomic DNA, equivalent to about 33,000 T cell genomes. Unsorted PBMC genomic DNA was sequenced across ten immunoSEQ deep assay plates. Purified libraries were measured with a Qubit 3.0 fluorometer, size-checked on a Bioanalyzer 2100, and measured again with the KAPA Library Quantification kit. A separate single-read 150-cycle Illumina NextSeq 550 flow cell was used to sequence each immunoSEQ 96-well plate. The study's processing was this. Because the immunoSEQ output included only junctional sequences and no quality scores, the filtering could not be the same as the filtering used for full-length reads. Sequences were annotated with PyIR, a Python wrapper for IgBLAST v1.9, and V/J genes and CDR3 were assigned using IMGT germline references. Reads were filtered out if the reads had weak V/J assignments (E-value above 1e-6), no CDR3, stop codons, out-of-frame junctions, or ambiguous translated residues. V3J clonotypes were defined by identical inferred V gene, J gene, and CDR3 amino acid sequence. The percentage overlap between two repertoires was calculated by dividing the number of shared unique clonotypes by the size of the smaller repertoire. Repertoire richness was assessed with RTK rarefaction, the Chao1 estimator, and Recon v2.1 estimates of unobserved clonotypes. Held by TCRdb, this immuneACCESS table contains in-frame sequences only and omits some clones. Under half of the omission traces to an unresolved V gene where checked; the cause of the rest is unknown. Clone size and V and J calls were adopted from that table, with D and trimming inferred from the DNA. The sample table contains 490,000 or so clones; only one count was recorded for 65% to 80% of them. The ten largest clonotypes hold approximately 12% of the sample.

The germline V gene yields SNHLY for CDR1 and FYNNEI for CDR2. The CDR3 runs 14 amino acids, cysteine and phenylalanine included. Solely the CDR3 DNA is kept, with 42 bases framed from the first base. The germline V and J ends show losses of 3 bases and 3 bases respectively, and no gene match explains 5 bases of the junction. The donors were healthy, HIV-negative adults who had no recently reported acute infections or vaccinations. All donors were Caucasian adults living in Nashville, Tennessee, USA. For unsorted samples, 85 million to 100 million PBMCs were counted, and genomic DNA was extracted using the QIAamp DNA Blood Mini kit. Blood was collected by leukapheresis, and PBMCs were isolated by Ficoll-Histopaque density gradient centrifugation and then cryopreserved in liquid nitrogen vapor phase. This entry comes from a study of shared clonotypes between healthy human individuals (TCRdb year 2020). In the study overall: The cohort comprised two women and a few men aged 18 to 49 years. Blood TCR repertoires of a handful of healthy adults were deeply sequenced to estimate repertoire size and the extent of clonotype sharing between individuals. Different laboratories and diverse techniques were used to prepare libraries and sequence TCR repertoires, to increase sequencing depth and limit assay-specific biases. Leukapheresis yielded between about 0.85 and 10 billion PBMCs per donor.

General study outcomes and caveats: Based on pairwise subsampling, the degree of clonotype sharing among donors was expected to be affected by sequencing depth. Sampling was limited to blood, and TCR repertoires in tissue likely differ from TCR repertoires in blood. The genetic and exposure-history diversity represented was limited by the small number of donors.

Input material: PBMCs. The sequence was collected from a woman between 40 and 55 years old in good health. Some clones in this sample may be carry-over from other donors' samples. Recombination joined TRBV2 with TRBJ2-7; the junction holds 7 bases that match TRBD2. The DNA reads TGTGCCAGCAGTGACATAGCGGGTTTCTACGAGCAGTACTTC. This encodes CASSDIAGFYEQYF. The full variable domain, with segments outside the CDR3 supplied by the reference TRBV2 and TRBJ2-7 proteins, appears as EPEVTQTPSHQVTQMGQEVILRCVPISNHLYFYWYRQILGQKVEFLVSFYNNEISEKSEIFDDQFSVERPDGSNFTLKIRSTKLEDSAMYFCASSDIAGFYEQYFGPGTRLTVT.